The 3 T cell receptor beta chains below were found in one sample sequenced in a study of memory CD4+ T cells and cytomegalovirus serostatus. Measured with immunoSEQ multiplex PCR; TCRdb has only the in-frame clones, and not every one. The sample carries about 40,000 clones, 76% recorded once. The sort gate was single viable CD3+CD4+CD8-CD45RO+ cells for memory CD4+ T cells. Input material: memory CD4+ T cells from blood. The receptor source for this set is an adult in good health and CMV-seronegative.

V is TRBV5-1 and J is TRBJ1-2; a possible D gene is TRBD1 (6 bases). The V gene's germline CDR1 is SGHRS and CDR2 YFSETQ. The ends were cut back, 0 bases at V and 4 bases at J, with 13 bases in the middle. The CDR3 contains 15 residues. CDR3 protein: CASSLGTDSGYGYTF. The CDR3 DNA reads TGCGCCAGCAGCTTGGGGACAGATTCGGGCTATGGCTACACCTTC.

The chain recombines TRBV9 with TRBJ2-1; possibly TRBD2 for D (7 bases). This CDR3 is built from 17 residues. Germline values: CDR1 SGDLS, CDR2 YYNGEE. Between the trimmed V and J ends, which lost 0 bases and 5 bases, there was a span of 18 bases. The CDR3 reads CASSVGPRGAGDNEQFF. The DNA of the CDR3 is TGTGCCAGCAGCGTAGGTCCCCGGGGGGCGGGGGACAATGAGCAGTTCTTC.

The CDR3 region is CSASHNYGYTF. The CDR3 DNA reads TGCAGTGCTAGCCATAACTATGGCTACACCTTC. This chain uses TRBV20-1 with TRBJ1-2; no clear D. Trimming left V 3 bases short and J 1 base short, with 3 bases between. The CDR3 contains 11 residues. CDR1 and CDR2 from the germline V gene are DFQATT and SNEGSKA (reference sequence).